This TCR beta chain is drawn from a study of beta chain features in type 1 diabetes. Reverse transcribing all isolated RNA meant expressed TCRB transcripts were sequenced. The method was immunoSEQ multiplex PCR; TCRdb's version includes in-frame clones alone and lacks a portion of them. The repertoire holds about 150,000 clones, with 10% as singletons. As concerns this clone: The antigen remains unidentified.

From germline, CDR1 is LGHNA and CDR2 YSLEER. The CDR3 loop spans 15 amino acids. Unmatched junction bases numbered 11, after V lost 4 bases and J lost 9 bases. The study's findings and limits: Naive, central memory and regulatory TCRB repertoires appeared more similar among patients than healthy donors. Shorter TCRB CDR3s, moderately but significantly so, were found in Type 1 diabetes patients in all four CD4+ subsets. Possibly, sequencing cDNA over-represented cells that had high TCR expression levels. Whether HLA type influences TCRB rearrangement remained unresolved here.

Purities over 98% were achieved in all sorted populations. Sequencing was carried out using central memory CD4+ T cells from blood. This rearrangement joins TRBV4-3 to TRBJ2-1, with 8 bases lining up with TRBD2. This receptor was obtained from a young man with type 1 diabetes. CDR3 amino acids: CASSPGTVRGGEQFF. The CDR3 nucleotides read TGCGCCAGCAGCCCCGGGACCGTCCGGGGGGGTGAGCAGTTCTTC.